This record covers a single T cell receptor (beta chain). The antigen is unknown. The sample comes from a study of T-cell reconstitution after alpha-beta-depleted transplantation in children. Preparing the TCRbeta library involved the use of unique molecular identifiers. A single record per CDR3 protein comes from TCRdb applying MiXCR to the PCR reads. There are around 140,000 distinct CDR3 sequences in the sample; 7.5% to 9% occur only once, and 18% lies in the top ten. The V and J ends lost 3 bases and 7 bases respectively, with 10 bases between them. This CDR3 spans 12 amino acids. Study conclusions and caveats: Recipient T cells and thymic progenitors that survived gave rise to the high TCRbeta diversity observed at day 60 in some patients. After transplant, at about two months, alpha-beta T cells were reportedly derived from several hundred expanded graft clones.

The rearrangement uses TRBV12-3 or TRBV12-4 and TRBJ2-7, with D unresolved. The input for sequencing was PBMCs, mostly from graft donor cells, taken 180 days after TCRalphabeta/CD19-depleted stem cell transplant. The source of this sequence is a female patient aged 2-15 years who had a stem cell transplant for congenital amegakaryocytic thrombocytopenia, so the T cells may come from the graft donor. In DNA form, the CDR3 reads TGTGCCAGCAGTTTTGACCATTTAGAGCAGTACTTC. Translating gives CASSFDHLEQYF.